The rows below give T cell receptor beta chains drawn from one sample of a study of T cell responses to AZD1222 COVID-19 vaccine. Profiling relied on immunoSEQ multiplex PCR, and the TCRdb table lists in-frame clones only, not all of them. The sample has 140,000 to 150,000 clones; approximately 83% are singletons. Sequences were derived from peripheral blood, sampled on day 0 of AZD1222 vaccination. These receptors all come from an adult in good health. Each CDR3 is given with its conserved first and last residue. A D gene is named only where the DNA matches it firmly. Some rows mark clone size as missing; the rest say once, few, many or name a class of expanded clone.

cdr3_aa: CACGDRASNQPQHF
cdr3_nt: TGTGCCTGTGGGGACAGGGCTAGCAATCAGCCCCAGCATTTT
j_call: TRBJ1-5
clone_size: -
d_call: TRBD1
v_call: TRBV19

cdr3_aa: CASSRSSQPYEQYF
cdr3_nt: TGTGCCAGTAGTAGGTCTAGCCAACCCTACGAGCAGTACTTC
j_call: TRBJ2-7
clone_size: -
d_call: -
v_call: TRBV19

cdr3_aa: CASSDRGNNQPQHF
cdr3_nt: TGTGCCAGTAGTGACAGGGGAAACAATCAGCCCCAGCATTTT
j_call: TRBJ1-5
clone_size: few
d_call: TRBD1
v_call: TRBV19

cdr3_aa: CASSSSLMRAGADTQYF
cdr3_nt: TGTGCCAGCAGCTCGTCTCTCATGCGGGCGGGGGCAGATACGCAGTATTTT
j_call: TRBJ2-3
clone_size: -
d_call: TRBD2
v_call: TRBV5-4

cdr3_aa: CASSLEGAYEKLFF
cdr3_nt: TGTGCCAGCAGCCTCGAGGGGGCCTATGAAAAACTGTTTTTT
j_call: TRBJ1-4
clone_size: -
d_call: TRBD1
v_call: TRBV3-1/TRBV3-2

cdr3_aa: CASSPEFAQYF
cdr3_nt: TGTGCCAGCTCACCAGAGTTTGCGCAGTATTTT
j_call: TRBJ2-3
clone_size: once
d_call: -
v_call: TRBV18

cdr3_aa: CATSDTGYAFF
cdr3_nt: TGTGCCACCAGTGATACAGGGTACGCTTTCTTT
j_call: TRBJ1-1
clone_size: -
d_call: -
v_call: TRBV24-1

cdr3_aa: CASSPTGEETQYF
cdr3_nt: TGTGCCAGCAGCCCCACGGGGGAAGAGACCCAGTACTTC
j_call: TRBJ2-5
clone_size: few
d_call: -
v_call: TRBV7-8

cdr3_aa: CAWRIWQGAYEQYF
cdr3_nt: TGTGCCTGGAGAATATGGCAGGGGGCCTACGAGCAGTACTTC
j_call: TRBJ2-7
clone_size: -
d_call: TRBD1
v_call: TRBV30

cdr3_aa: CASSLSPGQGIYQPQHF
cdr3_nt: TGTGCCAGCAGTTTATCCCCGGGACAGGGGATTTATCAGCCCCAGCATTTT
j_call: TRBJ1-5
clone_size: -
d_call: TRBD1
v_call: TRBV27